What follows describes a single TCR beta chain. This record belongs to a study of blood T cell repertoires in COVID-19. For the study at large: PBMCs, B-cell-depleted T cells, or T cells were the source of the cDNA or gDNA that made up the material.

TCRdb keeps only in-frame clones here, not all; method: immunoSEQ multiplex PCR. The top ten hold around 20% of the sample, which has 40,000 to 55,000 clones, approximately 80% seen once. Germline V gene lookup returns CDR1 SGHTA and CDR2 FQGNSA. The CDR3 loop spans 15 amino acids. Trimming removed 6 bases from V and 1 base from J, with 15 bases in between. Source material: peripheral blood. The clonotype was recovered from an older man with acute or convalescent COVID-19. The chain joins TRBV7-2 to TRBJ1-1; TRBD1 is a possible D gene (5 bases). Written as DNA, the CDR3 is TGTGCCAGCAGAATTGACCGGAGGGGGAACACTGAAGCTTTCTTT. It translates to CASRIDRRGNTEAFF.